This T cell receptor beta chain was documented in a study of shared clonotypes between healthy human individuals. Regarding the study as a whole: Generation probabilities were higher for clonotypes shared across all four sorted-subset donors than for unshared ones. Several donors had around 5.2% of their naive CD4 clonotypes in common.

The protocol was immunoSEQ multiplex PCR, while the TCRdb copy is restricted to in-frame clones and leaves out a portion. The table has about 1,800,000 clones, about 95% seen once; the top ten hold 1.2%. Looked up from germline, CDR1 is MDHEN and CDR2 is SYDVKM. The CDR3 runs 17 residues. The J segment lost 4 bases and the V segment lost 3 bases, leaving 9 bases of the junction unmatched. About this clone itself: Antigen specificity is unknown.

CD45RO-negative, CCR7-positively selected cells formed the naive CD8 fraction, excluding terminally differentiated effector memory CD45RA+ cells. Donors were healthy HIV-negative adults without recently reported acute infections or vaccinations. This rearrangement joins TRBV28 to TRBJ2-3, with TRBD1 matching 11 bases. Sequenced material: naive CD8+ T cells sorted from blood. This receptor was identified in a man aged 18 to 35 in good health. The CDR3 region is CASSFGLGQGASDTQYF. The CDR3 nucleotides are TGTGCCAGCAGTTTTGGTTTAGGACAGGGGGCGTCAGATACGCAGTATTTT.